A selection of T cell receptor beta chains follows, all from one sample in a study of T cell repertoires in cytomegalovirus infection. TCRdb independently ran MiXCR on the reads; one entry per CDR3 protein. The sample includes about 180,000 distinct CDR3 sequences, less than 25% of them seen just once. These TCRs are of unknown antigen specificity. The specimen comprised CD8+ T cells from cultured PBMCs, sampled from culture after CMV antigen stimulation. These TCRs come from a human donor in good health (CMV status not recorded). Some clones in this sample may be carry-over from other donors' samples. CDR3s include the opening cysteine and the closing phenylalanine or tryptophan. Each record gives: CDR3 length, clone size, V gene, D gene, J gene, CDR3 DNA, CDR3 protein. The D gene is left open where the match is weak. For some rows the clone size is stated as once, few or many, or as a class when expanded; others skip it.

len: 15; abundance: few; v_gene: TRBV7-2; d_gene: TRBD2; j_gene: TRBJ2-1; CDR3nt: TGTGCCAGCAGCTTAAGCAGCGGGGGACTATATGAGCAGTTCTTC; CDR3aa: CASSLSSGGLYEQFF
len: 15; abundance: -; v_gene: TRBV6-1; d_gene: -; j_gene: TRBJ1-2; CDR3nt: TGTGCCAGCAGTGAATGGTGGACGGTGAACTATGGCTACACCTTC; CDR3aa: CASSEWWTVNYGYTF
len: 17; abundance: few; v_gene: TRBV7-6; d_gene: -; j_gene: TRBJ2-6; CDR3nt: TGTGCCAGCAGCGCCGGAGGGATGGGCTCTGGGGCCAACGTCCTGACTTTC; CDR3aa: CASSAGGMGSGANVLTF
len: 15; abundance: few; v_gene: TRBV7-2; d_gene: -; j_gene: TRBJ1-1; CDR3nt: TGTGCCAGCAACTGGAAGGGGACGAAGAACACTGAAGCTTTCTTT; CDR3aa: CASNWKGTKNTEAFF
len: 15; abundance: -; v_gene: TRBV7-9; d_gene: TRBD1; j_gene: TRBJ2-7; CDR3nt: TGTGCCAGCAGCTCGGCAACGACAGGGGGATACGAGCAGTACTTC; CDR3aa: CASSSATTGGYEQYF
len: 15; abundance: few; v_gene: TRBV6-2/TRBV6-3; d_gene: TRBD1; j_gene: TRBJ1-1; CDR3nt: TGTGCCAGCAGCCTCTGGACAGGGACGAACACTGAAGCTTTCTTT; CDR3aa: CASSLWTGTNTEAFF
len: 16; abundance: -; v_gene: TRBV7-2; d_gene: -; j_gene: TRBJ2-7; CDR3nt: TGTGCCAGCAGCTTAGATCTGAGGGGGGGCTCCTACGAGCAGTACTTC; CDR3aa: CASSLDLRGGSYEQYF
len: 17; abundance: -; v_gene: TRBV4-1; d_gene: TRBD1; j_gene: TRBJ2-1; CDR3nt: TGCGCCAGCAGCCAAGGGTTACCGGGACAGGGGGCGGGTGAGCAGTTCTTC; CDR3aa: CASSQGLPGQGAGEQFF
len: 14; abundance: few; v_gene: TRBV6-2/TRBV6-3; d_gene: TRBD2; j_gene: TRBJ2-7; CDR3nt: TGTGCCAGCAGCCGGACTAGCGGGCCCTACGAGCAGTACTTC; CDR3aa: CASSRTSGPYEQYF
len: 15; abundance: many; v_gene: TRBV4-1; d_gene: -; j_gene: TRBJ1-3; CDR3nt: TGCGCCAGCAGCCAAGCTCCCGGCAGGGTAGACACCATATATTTT; CDR3aa: CASSQAPGRVDTIYF
len: 15; abundance: few; v_gene: TRBV11-2; d_gene: -; j_gene: TRBJ2-3; CDR3nt: TGTGCCAGCAGCCCCTTCGTCGGGGAAGTAGATACGCAGTATTTT; CDR3aa: CASSPFVGEVDTQYF
len: 15; abundance: -; v_gene: TRBV6-5; d_gene: -; j_gene: TRBJ2-3; CDR3nt: TGTGCCAGCAGTCTCCACGGTACCGTCGCAGATACGCAGTATTTT; CDR3aa: CASSLHGTVADTQYF
len: 15; abundance: -; v_gene: TRBV4-1; d_gene: -; j_gene: TRBJ1-2; CDR3nt: TGCGCCAGCAGCCAGACTCCGGGGGAAGGCTATGGCTACACCTTC; CDR3aa: CASSQTPGEGYGYTF
len: 15; abundance: few; v_gene: TRBV7-2; d_gene: TRBD1; j_gene: TRBJ2-7; CDR3nt: TGTGCCAGCAGGGATATAGGACAGGGTTCCTACGAGCAGTACTTC; CDR3aa: CASRDIGQGSYEQYF
len: 13; abundance: -; v_gene: TRBV7-2; d_gene: -; j_gene: TRBJ2-5; CDR3nt: TGTGCCAGCAGCTTAGGGGGTGGGTCCGCCCAGTACTTC; CDR3aa: CASSLGGGSAQYF
len: 16; abundance: -; v_gene: TRBV7-8; d_gene: TRBD1; j_gene: TRBJ1-1; CDR3nt: TGTGCCAGCAGCTTAGGAGGGGGCTCTTTGAACACTGAAGCTTTCTTT; CDR3aa: CASSLGGGSLNTEAFF
len: 15; abundance: -; v_gene: TRBV7-9; d_gene: -; j_gene: TRBJ2-7; CDR3nt: TGTGCCAGCAGATGGGACCGGGAGCCATCCTACGAGCAGTACTTC; CDR3aa: CASRWDREPSYEQYF
len: 15; abundance: -; v_gene: TRBV7-8; d_gene: TRBD1; j_gene: TRBJ1-5; CDR3nt: TGTGCCAGCAGCTTATTACAGGGGGCTGAGCAGCCCCAGCATTTT; CDR3aa: CASSLLQGAEQPQHF
len: 16; abundance: -; v_gene: TRBV7-6; d_gene: TRBD1; j_gene: TRBJ1-6; CDR3nt: TGTGCCAGCAGCGCTCGACAGGGTCGGTATAATTCACCCCTCCACTTT; CDR3aa: CASSARQGRYNSPLHF
len: 15; abundance: many; v_gene: TRBV7-8; d_gene: -; j_gene: TRBJ1-1; CDR3nt: TGTGCCAGCAGCTTATTAACAGGGCTGAAGACTGAAGCTTTCTTT; CDR3aa: CASSLLTGLKTEAFF
len: 15; abundance: -; v_gene: TRBV7-9; d_gene: -; j_gene: TRBJ1-1; CDR3nt: TGTGCCAGCAGCCCCCTTAGGGGGGCGAACACTGAAGCTTTCTTT; CDR3aa: CASSPLRGANTEAFF
len: 18; abundance: few; v_gene: TRBV12-3/TRBV12-4; d_gene: TRBD2; j_gene: TRBJ2-5; CDR3nt: TGTGCCAGCAGTCCCCCCGCGAGCGGGGGGATTCGGGAAGAGACCCAGTACTTC; CDR3aa: CASSPPASGGIREETQYF
len: 12; abundance: few; v_gene: TRBV2; d_gene: -; j_gene: TRBJ1-2; CDR3nt: TGTGCCAGCAGCCGGACAGACTATGGCTACACCTTC; CDR3aa: CASSRTDYGYTF
len: 13; abundance: -; v_gene: TRBV7-2; d_gene: -; j_gene: TRBJ1-5; CDR3nt: TGTGCCAGCAGCCCCAGGGGCGAACAGCCCCAGCATTTT; CDR3aa: CASSPRGEQPQHF
len: 13; abundance: few; v_gene: TRBV5-4; d_gene: TRBD1; j_gene: TRBJ2-1; CDR3nt: TGTGCCAGCAGCTTCACAGGGGGCAATGAGCAGTTCTTC; CDR3aa: CASSFTGGNEQFF
len: 15; abundance: few; v_gene: TRBV7-2; d_gene: TRBD2; j_gene: TRBJ2-1; CDR3nt: TGTGCCAGCAGCCCTAGCGGGGGGGCCCACAATGAGCAGTTCTTC; CDR3aa: CASSPSGGAHNEQFF
len: 16; abundance: -; v_gene: TRBV6-2/TRBV6-3; d_gene: -; j_gene: TRBJ2-7; CDR3nt: TGTGCCAGCAGTTACTCGAGTAGAAGTGGTTTTGGCGAGCAGTACTTC; CDR3aa: CASSYSSRSGFGEQYF
len: 18; abundance: few; v_gene: TRBV7-8; d_gene: TRBD1; j_gene: TRBJ2-1; CDR3nt: TGTGCCAGCAGCTCAACCTTACCCAGGGGGCGCGTAACCAATGAGCAGTTCTTC; CDR3aa: CASSSTLPRGRVTNEQFF
len: 15; abundance: few; v_gene: TRBV7-2; d_gene: -; j_gene: TRBJ1-5; CDR3nt: TGTGCCAGCAGCTATAGGGGACACATTAATCAGCCCCAGCATTTT; CDR3aa: CASSYRGHINQPQHF
len: 12; abundance: few; v_gene: TRBV5-1; d_gene: -; j_gene: TRBJ2-1; CDR3nt: TGCGCCAGCAGCAGCAATGTTGTGGAGCAGTTCTTC; CDR3aa: CASSSNVVEQFF
len: 18; abundance: -; v_gene: TRBV4-2; d_gene: -; j_gene: TRBJ2-2; CDR3nt: TGTGCCAGCAGCCAACACCCGAGGGCGGATTTGAACACCGGGGAGCTGTTTTTT; CDR3aa: CASSQHPRADLNTGELFF
len: 16; abundance: few; v_gene: TRBV7-9; d_gene: TRBD1; j_gene: TRBJ1-1; CDR3nt: TGTGCCAGCAGCTCTCGACAGGGGGGTCCGGGCACTGAAGCTTTCTTT; CDR3aa: CASSSRQGGPGTEAFF
len: 17; abundance: few; v_gene: TRBV18; d_gene: -; j_gene: TRBJ2-2; CDR3nt: TGTGCCAGCTCAATCTCAATGGGGGCCTCGAACACCGGGGAGCTGTTTTTT; CDR3aa: CASSISMGASNTGELFF
len: 19; abundance: -; v_gene: TRBV7-2; d_gene: TRBD2; j_gene: TRBJ2-3; CDR3nt: TGTGCCAGCAGCTTAGCTTTGAGACTAGCGGGGGGGCCGGCAGATACGCAGTATTTT; CDR3aa: CASSLALRLAGGPADTQYF
len: 13; abundance: -; v_gene: TRBV11-2; d_gene: -; j_gene: TRBJ1-1; CDR3nt: TGTGCCAGCAGCTTAGACAGTGGGACTGATGCTTTCTTT; CDR3aa: CASSLDSGTDAFF
len: 16; abundance: -; v_gene: TRBV7-2; d_gene: TRBD2; j_gene: TRBJ2-5; CDR3nt: TGTGCCAGCAGCTTTTCCACTAGCGGGGGGAGGGAGACCCAGTACTTC; CDR3aa: CASSFSTSGGRETQYF
len: 14; abundance: few; v_gene: TRBV2; d_gene: TRBD1; j_gene: TRBJ2-5; CDR3nt: TGTGCCAGTCCCGGGACAGGGGGTGGTGAGACCCAGTACTTC; CDR3aa: CASPGTGGGETQYF
len: 15; abundance: few; v_gene: TRBV11-2; d_gene: TRBD2; j_gene: TRBJ2-1; CDR3nt: TGTGCCAGCAGCTCCAGCGGGGGGCTACTCGATGAGCAGTTCTTC; CDR3aa: CASSSSGGLLDEQFF
len: 12; abundance: -; v_gene: TRBV12-3/TRBV12-4; d_gene: -; j_gene: TRBJ1-5; CDR3nt: TGTGCCAGCAGTTTCGGTATTCAGCCCCAGCATTTT; CDR3aa: CASSFGIQPQHF
len: 14; abundance: few; v_gene: TRBV12-3/TRBV12-4; d_gene: -; j_gene: TRBJ1-2; CDR3nt: TGTGCCAGCAGTCCCCTGGCCTTCATGGATGGCTACACCTTC; CDR3aa: CASSPLAFMDGYTF
len: 13; abundance: few; v_gene: TRBV25-1; d_gene: -; j_gene: TRBJ1-6; CDR3nt: TGTGCCAGCAGTGTCCAGGGTTATTCACCCCTCCACTTT; CDR3aa: CASSVQGYSPLHF